These 27 T cell receptor beta chains were sequenced from one sample in a study of blood T cells in healthy people across ages. For the second PCR, which ran for roughly 7 to 11 cycles, a sample-barcoded 5' primer and a J-beta primer mix were used. One entry per CDR3 protein results from TCRdb running MiXCR on the 5' RACE reads. The table shows some 800,000 distinct CDR3 sequences, with about 25% occurring only once. These data are also associated with another study on T cells of mothers and their children.

Material for sequencing was blood. These receptors came from a boy younger than 18 in good health.

This clonotype was counted between two and nine times. V is TRBV2 and J is TRBJ1-2; D not resolved. This CDR3 contains 13 residues. The germline V and J ends were trimmed by 7 bases and 6 bases, with 15 bases remaining between them. Per germline, CDR1 SNHLY and CDR2 FYNNEI. CDR3 sequence: CASNEFLTNGYTF. The CDR3 bases are TGTGCCAGCAATGAGTTCCTAACTAATGGCTACACCTTC.

In this sample, this clonotype turned up once. The V call is TRBV4-2, the J call TRBJ1-2; 8 bases are a match to TRBD1. The germline gives CDR1 LGHNA, CDR2 YNFKEQ. The CDR3 covers 16 residues. With 2 bases clipped from V and 6 bases from J, the junction kept 11 bases outside the gene matches. DNA for the CDR3: TGTGCCAGCAGCCAAACCTTTGGACAGGGAAAGGATGGCTACACCTTC. Translation: CASSQTFGQGKDGYTF.

The rearrangement joins TRBV29-1 to TRBJ1-1, with D perhaps matching TRBD1 (5 bases). CDR1 SQVTM and CDR2 ANQGSEA come from the germline V gene. Trimming cost V 0 bases and J 8 bases, with 13 bases left between them. This CDR3 is built from 13 residues. CDR3 nucleotides: TGCAGCGTTGAAGATCCCTGGGGCCCCGAAGCTTTCTTT. Its protein is CSVEDPWGPEAFF.

Regarding this clonotype: Because the CDR3 is missing its conserved closing phenylalanine or tryptophan, this is likely a read error. This sequence joins TRBV29-1 and TRBJ2-1; D is unclear. Deletions cut 3 bases from V and 7 bases from J, with 7 bases between. The germline CDR1 and CDR2 sequences are SQVTM and ANQGSEA. CDR3 length equals 11 residues. CDR3 coding DNA: TGCAGCGTTGAGAGAGCAAATGAGCAGTTCTCC. Translated, it gives CSVERANEQFS.

The CDR3 coding sequence is TGTGCCAGCAGCCCCGGGATGGTGAACACTGAAGCTTTCTTT. This translates into CASSPGMVNTEAFF. This sequence joins TRBV7-9 and TRBJ1-1, with D uncertain. V was clipped by 5 bases and J by 0 bases, with 10 bases between them. The CDR3 loop spans 14 amino acids. The germline CDR1 and CDR2 sequences are SEHNR and FQNEAQ (reference sequence).

Worth noting for this clonotype: One junction end does not reproduce the germline sequence, and a read error may be involved. V and J are TRBV6-2 or TRBV6-3 and TRBJ2-3; D call uncertain. Looked up from germline, CDR1 is MNHEY and CDR2 is SVGEGT. The CDR3 is made up of 12 amino acids. The CDR3 sequence is CASSDSVDTQYF. In DNA form, the CDR3 reads TGTGCCAGCAGTGACTCGGTGGATACGCAGTATTTT.

This chain uses TRBV2 with TRBJ1-2; the D gene is possibly TRBD1 (5 bases). Trimming removed 3 bases at V and 2 bases at J, with 7 bases between. Germline assignment: CDR1 SNHLY and CDR2 FYNNEI. This CDR3 has 13 amino acids. The CDR3 spells CASSEYRNYGYTF. CDR3 nucleotides: TGTGCCAGCAGTGAGTACAGGAACTATGGCTACACCTTC.

The chain uses TRBV24-1 and TRBJ2-1; D unclear. The germline V gene encodes CDR1 KGHDR and CDR2 SFDVKD. V was clipped by 4 bases and J by 3 bases, with 6 bases between them. CDR3 length: 13 residues. The CDR3 DNA sequence: TGTGCCACCAGTGAACCCATCTACAATGAGCAGTTCTTC. Protein: CATSEPIYNEQFF.

The rearrangement links TRBV9 to TRBJ1-2; D is uncertain. CDR3 length: 13 amino acids. Between the trimmed V and J ends, which lost 0 bases and 4 bases, there was a span of 7 bases. The germline V gene encodes CDR1 SGDLS and CDR2 YYNGEE. The CDR3 loop reads CASSVVASYGYTF. The CDR3 DNA reads as TGTGCCAGCAGCGTAGTAGCCAGCTATGGCTACACCTTC. Variable domain in full (rest from reference TRBV9 and TRBJ1-2): DSGVTQTPKHLITATGQRVTLRCSPRSGDLSVYWYQQSLDQGLQFLIQYYNGEERAKGNILERFSAQQFPDLHSELNLSSLELGDSALYFCASSVVASYGYTFGSGTRLTVV.

This chain joins TRBV28 and TRBJ2-7, with D unclear. CDR3 size: 17 residues. The V end was cut by 3 bases, the J end by 0 bases, with 18 bases between. Germline values: CDR1 MDHEN, CDR2 SYDVKM. CDR3 bases: TGTGCCAGCAGTTTCCAAGCCACCGCGGATTACTCCTACGAGCAGTACTTC. It is translated as CASSFQATADYSYEQYF. The whole variable domain, filled in from reference TRBV28 and TRBJ2-7, reads DVKVTQSSRYLVKRTGEKVFLECVQDMDHENMFWYRQDPGLGLRLIYFSYDVKMKEKGDIPEGYSVSREKKERFSLILESASTNQTSMYLCASSFQATADYSYEQYFGPGTRLTVT.

This chain connects TRBV4-3 to TRBJ1-6; TRBD1 aligns across 10 bases. The V gene's germline CDR1 is LGHNA and CDR2 YSLEER. This CDR3 spans 17 amino acids. Trimming removed 0 bases from V and 7 bases from J; junction bases left unmatched: 6. The CDR3 region is CASSQDFRTGGNSPLHF. CDR3 nucleotides: TGCGCCAGCAGCCAAGATTTTCGGACAGGGGGGAATTCACCCCTCCACTTT.

This clonotype was recorded a few times. The chain is built from TRBV9 and TRBJ1-2, with 9 bases fitting TRBD1. Germline assignment: CDR1 SGDLS and CDR2 YYNGEE. V shed 3 bases, J shed 9 bases, and the junction held 3 bases outside the gene matches. This CDR3 is built from 12 residues. This chain's CDR3 is CASSGTGVRYTF. DNA for the CDR3: TGTGCCAGCAGCGGGACAGGGGTTCGCTACACCTTC.

This chain uses TRBV27 with TRBJ1-2; 11 bases align to TRBD1. CDR3 length: 12 amino acids. Trimming cost V 8 bases and J 7 bases; bases outside gene matches: 3. Per the germline V gene, CDR1 is MNHEY and CDR2 is SMNVEV (reference sequence). The CDR3 loop reads CASWTGGIGYTF. CDR3 nucleotide sequence: TGTGCCAGCTGGACAGGGGGCATTGGCTACACCTTC.

The genes are TRBV4-1 and TRBJ1-5, with no clear D. Trimming left V 2 bases short and J 1 base short, with 9 bases between. CDR1 and CDR2 from the germline V gene are MGHRA and YSYEKL. CDR3 length: 15 amino acids. The CDR3 DNA reads TGCGCCAGCAGCCAACTGGAGATGAGCAATCAGCCCCAGCATTTT. It codes for CASSQLEMSNQPQHF.

CDR3 sequence reads: CASSLCSGHGWGGQYF. CDR3 DNA: TGTGCCAGCAGCTTGTGTTCGGGACACGGTTGGGGTGGGCAGTATTTT. The chain uses TRBV5-7 and TRBJ2-3, with a possible D match to TRBD1 (6 bases). TRBV5-7 has ORF status, its function being uncertain. The CDR3 length is 16 residues. Trimming took 1 base from V and 11 from J, leaving 23 bases between them.

Concerning this clonotype: The CDR3 end shows no conserved phenylalanine or tryptophan, and so a read error is likely. J is TRBJ2-1 and V is TRBV20-1, with D possibly being TRBD1 (5 bases). The CDR3 consists of 18 residues. Per the germline V gene, CDR1 is DFQATT and CDR2 is SNEGSKA (reference sequence). V dropped 4 bases and J dropped 3 bases, with 25 bases sitting between them. The CDR3 is CSAISPRSDRLNYNEQFL. DNA for the CDR3: TGCAGTGCTATATCCCCACGATCCGACAGATTGAACTACAATGAGCAGTTCCTC.

Worth noting for this clonotype: A read error may produce the germline difference seen at one junction end. The chain recombines TRBV7-2 with TRBJ2-5; possible D gene TRBD2, 7 bases. The CDR3 contains 14 residues. Germline V gives CDR1 SGHTA, CDR2 FQGNSA. This chain's CDR3 is CASSLIGGQETQYF. CDR3 DNA: TGTGCCAGCAGCTTAATCGGGGGGCAAGAGACTCAGTACTTC. Full variable domain (remainder filled in from reference TRBV7-2 and TRBJ2-5): GAGVSQSPSNKVTEKGKDVELRCDPISGHTALYWYRQSLGQGLEFLIYFQGNSAPDKSGLPSDRFSAERTGGSVSTLTIQRTQQEDSAVYLCASSLIGGQETQYFGPGTRLLVL.

In its sample, this clonotype was seen once. The chain has TRBV4-1 and TRBJ2-1, with 9 bases identical to TRBD2. With 2 bases clipped from V and 2 bases from J, the junction kept 7 bases outside the gene matches. The CDR3 is made up of 17 amino acids. Germline values: CDR1 MGHRA, CDR2 YSYEKL. The CDR3 protein is CASSQRTGTSPYNEQFF. The CDR3 coding sequence is TGCGCCAGCAGCCAACGTACCGGGACTAGCCCCTACAATGAGCAGTTCTTC.

This clonotype has a handful of counts. The rearrangement links TRBV12-3 or TRBV12-4 to TRBJ1-2, with TRBD1 identical over 10 bases. V was clipped by 6 bases and J by 4 bases; unmatched bases: 5. This CDR3 has 14 residues. The CDR3 spells CASRSTGGGYGYTF. In DNA form, the CDR3 reads TGTGCCAGCAGATCGACAGGGGGCGGCTATGGCTACACCTTC.

Comments on this clonotype: This may be a read error, as it is one base from a much larger clone. The chain links TRBV10-2 to TRBJ2-5; the D is unclear. The germline V gene encodes CDR1 WSHSY and CDR2 SAAADI. The V gene lost 5 bases and the J gene lost 5 bases, with 18 bases spanning the gap. CDR3 length: 15 residues. This CDR3 reads CASSPPPVALETQYF. CDR3 DNA sequence: TGCGCCAGCAGTCCGCCCCCAGTAGCCCTGGAGACCCAGTACTTC.

The V and J genes are TRBV7-2 and TRBJ2-1; no definite D call. Trimming pared 6 bases from V and 3 bases from J, leaving 15 bases between. The CDR3 extends over 15 amino acids. CDR1 and CDR2 from the germline V gene are SGHTA and FQGNSA. CDR3 residues: CASRSRAVLYNEQFF. The CDR3 nucleotides read TGTGCCAGCAGGTCCCGGGCAGTCCTCTACAATGAGCAGTTCTTC.

This clonotype has only a few counts. The chain combines TRBV20-1 with TRBJ1-1; no clear D. Germline lookup yields CDR1 DFQATT and CDR2 SNEGSKA (reference sequence). The CDR3 covers 12 residues. V was trimmed by 1 base and J by 7 bases, leaving 10 bases between them. Here the CDR3 reads CSARVYTGEAFF. The CDR3 region has the DNA TGCAGTGCTAGAGTCTACACCGGTGAAGCTTTCTTT.

V usage is TRBV5-5 and J usage is TRBJ2-7; 8 positions match TRBD2. Germline assignment: CDR1 SGHKS and CDR2 YYEKEE (reference sequence). J lost 0 bases, V lost 3 bases, and 14 bases had no gene match. The CDR3 has 18 amino acids. The chain's CDR3 is CASSSSWGGGISSYEQYF. CDR3 DNA: TGTGCCAGCAGCTCCTCGTGGGGCGGGGGGATCAGCTCCTACGAGCAGTACTTC.

The sample holds one count of this clonotype. The rearrangement joins TRBV14 to TRBJ2-5, with TRBD1 identical over 9 bases. Matching the DNA end better, TRBJ2-1 makes the J call doubtful. This CDR3 spans 16 amino acids. Germline V CDR1 and CDR2: SGHDN, FVKESK. The CDR3 bases are TGTGCCAGCAGCCGGCACGACAGGGGGACCTACAATGAGCAGTTCTTC. Protein product: CASSRHDRGTYNEQFF.

CDR3: CASSLVGGVGGSYNEQFF. CDR3 bases: TGTGCCAGCAGCTTAGTAGGGGGAGTCGGGGGCTCCTACAATGAGCAGTTCTTC. The V and J genes are TRBV7-8 and TRBJ2-1; D tentatively reads TRBD1 or TRBD2 (6 bases each). The CDR3 extends over 18 amino acids. Looked up from germline, CDR1 is SGHVS and CDR2 is FQNEAQ. The V end was cut by 1 base, the J end by 0 bases, with 16 bases between.

This clonotype was observed a few times. The chain combines TRBV6-6 with TRBJ1-2, with D possibly matching TRBD1 (6 bases). V dropped 6 bases and J dropped 4 bases, with 21 bases sitting between them. Per the germline V gene, CDR1 is MNHNY and CDR2 is SVGAGI (reference sequence). The CDR3 spans 16 residues. DNA of the CDR3: TGTGCCAGCAGGGACCCGGGAGTCAGGGGTAGCTATGGCTACACCTTC. Translated: CASRDPGVRGSYGYTF.

This clonotype has just a few counts. V and J are TRBV29-1 and TRBJ2-3, with unresolved D. CDR1 SQVTM and CDR2 ANQGSEA come from the germline V gene. The CDR3 runs 13 residues. With 2 bases removed from V and 0 bases from J, the gap between germline ends came to 6 bases. The chain's CDR3 is CSVEISSTDTQYF. In nucleotides, the CDR3 is TGCAGCGTTGAAATCAGTAGCACAGATACGCAGTATTTT.